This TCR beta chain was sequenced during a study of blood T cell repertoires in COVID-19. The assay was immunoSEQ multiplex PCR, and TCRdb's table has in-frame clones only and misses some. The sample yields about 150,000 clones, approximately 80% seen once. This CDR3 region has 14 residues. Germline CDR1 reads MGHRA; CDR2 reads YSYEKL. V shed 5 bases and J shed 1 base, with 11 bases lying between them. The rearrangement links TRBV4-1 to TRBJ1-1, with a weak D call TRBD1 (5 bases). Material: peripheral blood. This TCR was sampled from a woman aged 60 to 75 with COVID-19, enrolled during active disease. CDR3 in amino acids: CASSGDRANTEAFF. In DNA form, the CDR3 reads TGCGCCAGCAGCGGTGACAGAGCGAACACTGAAGCTTTCTTT.